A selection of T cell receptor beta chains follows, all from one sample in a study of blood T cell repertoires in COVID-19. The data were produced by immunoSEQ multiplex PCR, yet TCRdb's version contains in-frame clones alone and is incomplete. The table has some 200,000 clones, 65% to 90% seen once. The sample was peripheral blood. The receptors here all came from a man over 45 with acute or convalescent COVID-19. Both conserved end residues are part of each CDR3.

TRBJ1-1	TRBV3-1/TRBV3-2	CASSPPGQDTEAFF
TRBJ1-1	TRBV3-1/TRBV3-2	CASSQEARGHMNTEAFF
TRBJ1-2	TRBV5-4	CASSLGPDTSTLYGYTF
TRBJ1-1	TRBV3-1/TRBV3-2	CASSQGRTGSLRAFF
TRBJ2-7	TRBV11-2	CASSLQGTTYEQYF
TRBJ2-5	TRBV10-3	CAISESGTGGETQYF
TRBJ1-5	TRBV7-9	CASSAGASGGNQPQHF
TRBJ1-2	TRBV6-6	CASSYSTSSGGYTF
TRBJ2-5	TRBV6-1	CASSDLGGGGHLYQETQYF
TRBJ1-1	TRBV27	CASSQRGYTEAFF
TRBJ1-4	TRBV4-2	CASSQARTGGELFF
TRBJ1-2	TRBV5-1	CASSSLPSGQWDHGYTF
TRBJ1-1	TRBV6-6	CASSFGGGMNTEAFF
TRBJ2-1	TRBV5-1	CASSFQRGSEQFF
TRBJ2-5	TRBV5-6	CASSFERESSGYQETQYF
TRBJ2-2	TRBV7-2	CASSLARGLAGELFF
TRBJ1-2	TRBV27	CASSWGGRTNYGYTF
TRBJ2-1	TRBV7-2	CASSSGTGAKNEQFF
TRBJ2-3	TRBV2	CASSDVSTDTQYF
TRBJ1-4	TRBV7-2	CASARGGEGEKLFF
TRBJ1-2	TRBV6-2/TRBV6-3	CASSYRSGGRYGYTF
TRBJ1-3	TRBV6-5	CASSPPGTGNTIYF
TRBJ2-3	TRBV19	CASSFRQVPTQYF
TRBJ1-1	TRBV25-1	CASRSSAGGPEAFF
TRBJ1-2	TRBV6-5	CASSYSSREGDYGYTF
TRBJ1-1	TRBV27	CASSPPGIPGEAFF
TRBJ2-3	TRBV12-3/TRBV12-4	CASTSGGWHTQYF
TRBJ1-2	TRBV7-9	CASSLAYLGTVNYGYTF
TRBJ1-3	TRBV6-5	CASRSLGPEGYF